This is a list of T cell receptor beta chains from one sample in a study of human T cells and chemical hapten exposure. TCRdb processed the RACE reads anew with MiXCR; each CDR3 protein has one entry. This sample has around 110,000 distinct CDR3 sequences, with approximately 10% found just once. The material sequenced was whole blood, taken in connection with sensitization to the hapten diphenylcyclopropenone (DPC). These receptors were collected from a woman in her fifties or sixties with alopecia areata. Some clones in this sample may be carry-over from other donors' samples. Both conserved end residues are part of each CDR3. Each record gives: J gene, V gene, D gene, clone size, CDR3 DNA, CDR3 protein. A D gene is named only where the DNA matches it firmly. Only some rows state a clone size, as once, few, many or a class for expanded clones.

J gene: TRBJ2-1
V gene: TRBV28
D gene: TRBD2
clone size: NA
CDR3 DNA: TGTGCCAGCAGTTTGAGCGGGATGTCTTACAATGAGCAGTTCTTC
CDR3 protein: CASSLSGMSYNEQFF

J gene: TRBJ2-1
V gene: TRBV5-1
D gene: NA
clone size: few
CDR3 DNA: TGCGCCAGCAGCCCGGAGGGCTTCTATGAGCAGTTCTTC
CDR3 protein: CASSPEGFYEQFF

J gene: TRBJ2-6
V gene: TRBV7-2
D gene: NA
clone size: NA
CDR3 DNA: TGTGCCAGCAGCTTAGCGGAGGAAATCCGGGACGGAGTTTCTGGGGCCAACGTCCTGACTTTC
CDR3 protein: CASSLAEEIRDGVSGANVLTF

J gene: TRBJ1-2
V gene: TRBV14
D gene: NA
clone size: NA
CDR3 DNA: TGTGCCAGCAGCCCGTTTCACTATGGCTACACCTTC
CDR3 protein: CASSPFHYGYTF

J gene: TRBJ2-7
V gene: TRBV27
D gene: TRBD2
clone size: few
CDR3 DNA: TGTGCCAGCAGTCCCCGGATAGCGGGGGAGATCCCCTACGAGCAGTACTTC
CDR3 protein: CASSPRIAGEIPYEQYF

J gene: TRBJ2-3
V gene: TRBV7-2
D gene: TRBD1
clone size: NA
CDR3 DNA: TGTGCCAGCAGCCTACAGGGGGCGCTTTCAGATACGCAGTATTTT
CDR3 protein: CASSLQGALSDTQYF

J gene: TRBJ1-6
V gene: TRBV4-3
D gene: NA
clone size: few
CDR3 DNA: TGCGCCAGCAGCCAAGAACGGCAGGGCCCTATACCCCTCAACTTT
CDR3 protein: CASSQERQGPIPLNF

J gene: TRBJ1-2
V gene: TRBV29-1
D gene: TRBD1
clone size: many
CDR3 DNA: TGCAGCGTTACTACCTTGGGCAGGGGGCAAGACTATGGCTACACCTTC
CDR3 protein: CSVTTLGRGQDYGYTF

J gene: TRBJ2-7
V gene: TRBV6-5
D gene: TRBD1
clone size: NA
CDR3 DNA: TGTGCCAGCAGTTGGGGACAGGGGGCGGGCGAGCAGTACTTC
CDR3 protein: CASSWGQGAGEQYF

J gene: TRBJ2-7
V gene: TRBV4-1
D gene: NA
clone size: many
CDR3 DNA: TGCGCCAGCAGCCACGGCCGGGACTACGAGCAGTACTTC
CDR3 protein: CASSHGRDYEQYF

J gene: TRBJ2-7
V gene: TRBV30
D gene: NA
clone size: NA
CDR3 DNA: TGTGCCTACGCCGGGGGTTGGGACGAGCAGTACTTC
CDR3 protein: CAYAGGWDEQYF

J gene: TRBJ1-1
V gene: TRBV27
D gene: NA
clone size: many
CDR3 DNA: TGTGCCAGCAGTGCGGGAGTTTCAACTGAAGCTTTCTTT
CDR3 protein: CASSAGVSTEAFF

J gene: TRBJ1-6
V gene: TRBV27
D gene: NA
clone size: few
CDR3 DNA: TGTGCCAGCAGTTTGAGGGGAGGGGCCTATAATTCACCCCTCCACTTT
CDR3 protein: CASSLRGGAYNSPLHF

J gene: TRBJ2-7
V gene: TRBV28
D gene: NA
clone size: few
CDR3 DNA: TGTGCCAGCAAACCCGAGCAGGGGAACTCCTACGAGCAGTACTTC
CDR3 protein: CASKPEQGNSYEQYF

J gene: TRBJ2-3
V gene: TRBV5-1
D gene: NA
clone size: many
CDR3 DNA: TGCGCCAGCAGCTTGGTTACGGTCACAGATACGCAGTATTTT
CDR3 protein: CASSLVTVTDTQYF

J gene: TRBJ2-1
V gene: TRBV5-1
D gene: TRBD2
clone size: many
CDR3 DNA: TGCGCCAGCACCCCGGCGGGGGGCTACAATGAGCAGTTCTTC
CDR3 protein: CASTPAGGYNEQFF

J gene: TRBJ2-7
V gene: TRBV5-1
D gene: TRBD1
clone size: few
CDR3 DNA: TGCGCCAGCAGCCCGGGCGGGGGACAGGGAGTTTCTATGGAGCAGTACTTC
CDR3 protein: CASSPGGGQGVSMEQYF

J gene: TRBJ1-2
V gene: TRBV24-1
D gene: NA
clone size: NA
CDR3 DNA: TGTGCCACCAGTGATACAAACGACTATGGCTACACCTTC
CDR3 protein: CATSDTNDYGYTF

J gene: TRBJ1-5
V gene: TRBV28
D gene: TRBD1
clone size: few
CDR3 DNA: TGTGCCAGCAGCCCTGGGACAGGGTCAGACAATCAGCCCCAGCATTTT
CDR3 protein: CASSPGTGSDNQPQHF

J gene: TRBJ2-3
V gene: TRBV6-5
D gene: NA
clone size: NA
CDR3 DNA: TGTGCCATTCTCGACTATAGCACAGATACGCAGTATTTT
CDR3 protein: CAILDYSTDTQYF

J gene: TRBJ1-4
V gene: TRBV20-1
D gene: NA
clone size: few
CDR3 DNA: TGCAGTGCTAGAGTGCGGGCTGAAAAACTGTTTTTT
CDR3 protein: CSARVRAEKLFF

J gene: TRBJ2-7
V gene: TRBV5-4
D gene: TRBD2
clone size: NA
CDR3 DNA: TGTGCCAGCAGCTTTTTTAGCGGGGGCCCCTACGAGCAGTACTTC
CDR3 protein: CASSFFSGGPYEQYF

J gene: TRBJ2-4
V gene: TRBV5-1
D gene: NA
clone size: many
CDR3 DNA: TGCGCCAGCAGCTTGTCGCAGGGCAAAAACATTCAGTACTTC
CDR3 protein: CASSLSQGKNIQYF

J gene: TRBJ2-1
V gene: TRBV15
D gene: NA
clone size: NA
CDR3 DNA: TGTGCCACCAGCACAGGCATAGGGCAGTTCTTC
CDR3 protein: CATSTGIGQFF

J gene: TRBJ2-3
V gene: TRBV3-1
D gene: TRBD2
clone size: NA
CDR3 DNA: TGTGCCAGCAGTCTCCCGGGACTAGCGACAGATACGCAGTATTTT
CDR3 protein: CASSLPGLATDTQYF

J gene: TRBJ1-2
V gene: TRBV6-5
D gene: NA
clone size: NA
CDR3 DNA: TGTGCCAGCAGTTACTCATCCACACCTAACTATGGCTACACCTTC
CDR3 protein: CASSYSSTPNYGYTF

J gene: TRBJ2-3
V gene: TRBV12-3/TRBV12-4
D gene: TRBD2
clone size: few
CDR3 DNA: TGTGCCAGCAGTTCTGGGCGGGAGAGTGGAGATACGCAGTATTTT
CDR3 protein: CASSSGRESGDTQYF

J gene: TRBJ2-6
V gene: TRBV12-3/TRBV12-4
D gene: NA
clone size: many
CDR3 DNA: TGTGCCAGCAGTTCGGGGGACGGGGCCAACGTCCTGACTTTC
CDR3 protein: CASSSGDGANVLTF

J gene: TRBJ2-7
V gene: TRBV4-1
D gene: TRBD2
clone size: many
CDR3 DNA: TGCGCCAGCAGCCTAGTAGCGGGGGGGCAATACGAGCAGTACTTC
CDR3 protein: CASSLVAGGQYEQYF

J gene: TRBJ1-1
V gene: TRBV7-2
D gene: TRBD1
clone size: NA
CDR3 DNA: TGTGCCAGCAGCTTTAGACAGGGGACCACTGAAGCTTTCTTT
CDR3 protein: CASSFRQGTTEAFF

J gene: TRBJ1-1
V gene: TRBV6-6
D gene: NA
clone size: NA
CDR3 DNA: TGTGCCAGCAGAGCTCGCGGGGGGATGAACACTGAAGCTTTCTTT
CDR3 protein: CASRARGGMNTEAFF

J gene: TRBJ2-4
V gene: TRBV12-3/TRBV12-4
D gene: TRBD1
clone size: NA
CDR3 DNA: TGTGCCAGCAGTGCAGGGGGCATCGAAAACATTCAGTACTTC
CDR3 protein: CASSAGGIENIQYF

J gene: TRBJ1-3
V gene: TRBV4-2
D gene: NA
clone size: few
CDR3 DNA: TGTGCCAGCAGCGGACCAGACACCATATATTTT
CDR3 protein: CASSGPDTIYF

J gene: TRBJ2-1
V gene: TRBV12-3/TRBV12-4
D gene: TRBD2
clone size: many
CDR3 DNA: TGTGCCAGCAGTTCCGGACTAGTGGGCAATGAGCAGTTCTTC
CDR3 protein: CASSSGLVGNEQFF